Reported below is one TCR beta chain. What it binds is not known. The CDR3 extends over 14 amino acids. Trimming took 2 bases from V and 4 from J; bases not matched to a gene: 2. CDR1 and CDR2 (germline): MGHDK, SYGVNS. These data are taken from a study of T cells in localized non-small cell lung cancer. Study results and caveats: Appearing in adjacent lung were a median roughly 59 of the top 100 tumor clones.

Only in-frame clones appear in the TCRdb table, and some are missing; sequencing was by immunoSEQ multiplex PCR. Of 15,000 to 19,000 clones listed, around 87% are singletons. The chain is built from TRBV25-1 and TRBJ2-1; 7 nucleotides line up with TRBD1. This receptor was obtained from a male donor older than 55 with stage II lung adenocarcinoma. The sequences come from peripheral blood mononuclear cells, collected before any cancer treatment. The CDR3 protein is CASSEGTVYNEQFF. The DNA for the CDR3 is TGTGCCAGCAGTGAAGGGACAGTATACAATGAGCAGTTCTTC. Full variable domain (remainder filled in from reference TRBV25-1 and TRBJ2-1): EADIYQTPRYLVIGTGKKITLECSQTMGHDKMYWYQQDPGMELHLIHYSYGVNSTEKGDLSSESTVSRIRTEHFPLTLESARPSHTSQYLCASSEGTVYNEQFFGPGTRLTVL.